This T cell receptor beta chain was profiled in a study of cytomegalovirus exposure and HLA in healthy donors. Study as a whole: From some 180 million T cells, an earlier analysis saw 120 million or so unique TCR beta sequences.

Findings of the study overall: Across all donors, roughly uniform sequencing depth was an assumption of the presence/absence analyses. Some V segments, TRBV6-2 and TRBV6-3 among them, were indistinguishable and were therefore excluded. Among the sequence variants, a highly shared cluster was likely an artifact of sequencing.

The length of the CDR3 is 17 residues. Germline loops: CDR1 LNHDA, CDR2 SQIVND (reference sequence). V was shortened by 3 bases and J by 2 bases, with 19 bases between the two germline ends. It was with 60 Vbeta and 13 Jbeta primers that the PCR ran. The assay was immunoSEQ multiplex PCR, and TCRdb's table has in-frame clones only and misses some. This table has roughly 93,000 clones, around 77% appearing once. For this clone: Antigen unknown.

This chain uses TRBV19 with TRBJ1-1; a weak D match, TRBD1 (6 bases). The material sequenced was PBMCs. The TCR comes from a man aged 25-40 years in good health and CMV-seronegative. The CDR3, as DNA: TGTGCCAGTAGTATGGCAGGGGCCTTTTGGAGAAACACTGAAGCTTTCTTT. This gives the protein CASSMAGAFWRNTEAFF.